This T cell receptor (beta chain) was recovered during a study of T and B cells in COVID-19 patients. Study details: Blood was sampled from COVID-19 patients who were either actively infected or recovered. Of around 21 active-infection patients, roughly eleven were critically ill with mechanical ventilation or extracorporeal membrane oxygenation.

From blood, about 240-550 ng of genomic DNA served as TRB template. BIOMED2 TRB-A/B primer pools were used in multiplex TRB PCR. TCRdb passed the multiplex PCR reads through MiXCR, listing each CDR3 protein once. The sample has roughly 9,500 distinct CDR3 sequences, 28% seen once. Study observations and caveats: Exclusive to the recovered cohort were approximately 2,500 TCR clusters, 30 to 40 of them with low generation probability. In COVID-19 patients, T cell receptor beta variable and joining gene use was reportedly strongly skewed.

This clonotype is medium-sized within its sample. What it binds is not known. V was pared by 1 base and J by 9 bases, with 15 bases between. CDR3 size: 14 residues. Looked up from germline, CDR1 is SGHVS and CDR2 is FNYEAQ. This receptor was identified in a human donor who had recovered from COVID-19. The V call is TRBV7-6, the J call TRBJ2-5; possible D gene TRBD2, 6 bases. Sequenced: blood. CDR3 nucleotides: TGTGCCAGCAGCTTAGTAGGCGGGGAGCCACCCCAGTACTTC. It specifies CASSLVGGEPPQYF.